The 2 T cell receptor beta chains given below trace back to one sample, sequenced in a study of regulatory T cells in long-lasting Graves disease. Time point described: persistent/refractory GD, antithyroid drugs over 5 years with positive TRAb. The authors made the TCR library using RNA they extracted from PBMCs. Construction of TCR beta libraries relied on iRepertoire HTBI primers and on Arm-PCR targeting CDR3 regions. TCRdb re-called the multiplex PCR reads with MiXCR, one entry per CDR3 protein. This table holds around 460,000 distinct CDR3 sequences, around a fifth found once. The sample consisted of peripheral blood mononuclear cells (PBMCs), taken when the disease was refractory, from a patient treated with antithyroid drugs. The source is a female donor with Graves disease.

There are many counts of this clonotype. The chain recombines TRBV6-1 with TRBJ2-7; D not resolved. The CDR3 runs 14 residues. Germline assignment: CDR1 MNHNS and CDR2 SASEGT. The V and J ends lost 7 bases and 3 bases respectively, with 16 bases between them. CDR3 in amino acids: CASTTPVLLYEQYF. The DNA of the CDR3 is TGTGCCAGCACAACCCCGGTCCTCCTCTACGAGCAGTACTTC.

This clonotype was seen repeatedly, ten times or more. The chain has TRBV6-1 and TRBJ1-1, with a tentative D call TRBD1 (5 bases). The CDR3 runs 16 residues. Between the trimmed V and J ends, which lost 5 bases and 4 bases, there was a span of 20 bases. Looked up from germline, CDR1 is MNHNS and CDR2 is SASEGT. This CDR3 is CASSQPTETILTEAFF. Here the CDR3 DNA reads TGTGCCAGCAGTCAACCGACAGAAACGATCCTCACTGAAGCTTTCTTT.